These T cell receptor beta chains were read from a single sample in a study of siplizumab effects on memory and regulatory T cells. Sequencing was performed with immunoSEQ multiplex PCR; in TCRdb, only in-frame clones are kept and a portion is missing. The sample contains approximately 120,000 clones, about 94% of which appear only once. The sequencing input was non-Treg CD4+ T cells sorted from blood. The receptors here all came from a human donor in good health. Each CDR3 is given with its conserved first and last residue. A D gene is named only where the DNA matches it firmly. Size values are once, few and many counts, or a class for expanded clones, and some rows have none.

clone_size j_call d_call v_call cdr3_nt cdr3_aa
NA TRBJ1-2 NA TRBV5-4 TGTGCCAGCAGCTTGTCAGGGTCCTATGGCTACACCTTC CASSLSGSYGYTF
NA TRBJ1-1 NA TRBV7-3 TGTGCCAGCAGCTCACAGGGCATGAACACTGAAGCTTTCTTT CASSSQGMNTEAFF
NA TRBJ1-6 TRBD1 TRBV5-1 TGCGCCAGCAGCTTGGAAGGGGGCAACAATTCACCCCTCCACTTT CASSLEGGNNSPLHF
NA TRBJ2-7 NA TRBV2 TGTGCCAGCAGTCCCCTTCAGTCCTACGAGCAGTACTTC CASSPLQSYEQYF
NA TRBJ1-2 NA TRBV6-5 TGTGCCAGCAGTTCGACAGGCCCCTATGGCTACACCTTC CASSSTGPYGYTF
NA TRBJ1-5 NA TRBV27 TGTGCCAGCAGTTGGGGGGCGAGCAATCAGCCCCAGCATTTT CASSWGASNQPQHF
NA TRBJ1-1 TRBD1 TRBV5-6 TGTGCCAGCAGCCAGGGACAGGGCGACACTGAAGCTTTCTTT CASSQGQGDTEAFF
NA TRBJ2-3 NA TRBV14 TGTGCCAGCAGCCCCCGGGGGACCATCACAGATACGCAGTATTTT CASSPRGTITDTQYF
NA TRBJ2-1 NA TRBV27 TGTGCCAGCAGTTTGGAGGGGGCGCTTCGGAATGAGCAGTTCTTC CASSLEGALRNEQFF
few TRBJ2-2 NA TRBV7-9 TGTGCCAGCAGCTTAACGGGGACATTGAACACCGGGGAGCTGTTTTTT CASSLTGTLNTGELFF
NA TRBJ1-2 NA TRBV7-9 TGTGCCAGCAGTCTTGTGGGGGGCTACACCTTC CASSLVGGYTF
NA TRBJ1-5 NA TRBV11-2 TGTGCCAGCAGCCTCGACGGGGGCAATCAGCCCCAGCATTTT CASSLDGGNQPQHF
NA TRBJ1-1 NA TRBV9 TGTGCCAGCAGCGGACAGGTATCCATGAACACTGAAGCTTTCTTT CASSGQVSMNTEAFF
NA TRBJ2-1 TRBD2 TRBV6-4 TGTGCCAGCAGTGAAGGCGGGGGGGCTGATGAGCAGTTCTTC CASSEGGGADEQFF
NA TRBJ1-2 NA TRBV20-1 TGCAGCCTACGGGGGAGTTATGGCTACACCTTC CSLRGSYGYTF
NA TRBJ1-1 TRBD1 TRBV29-1 TGCAGCGTTGCCCCGGGACAGCCAGGTGGGGCTTTCTTT CSVAPGQPGGAFF
NA TRBJ1-5 TRBD1 TRBV5-8 TGTGCCAGCAGCTTGGGGACAGGGAATACTCAGCCCCAGCATTTT CASSLGTGNTQPQHF
few TRBJ2-1 NA TRBV15 TGTGCCACCAGCAGGGGGGACCCGAGGGACAATGAGCAGTTCTTC CATSRGDPRDNEQFF
NA TRBJ1-2 NA TRBV4-3 TGCGCCAGCAGCCAAGATCAGACCGAGCGATATGGCTACACCTTC CASSQDQTERYGYTF
NA TRBJ1-1 TRBD1 TRBV10-3 TGTGCCATCAGTGGCGGACAGGCGAACACTGAAGCTTTCTTT CAISGGQANTEAFF
NA TRBJ2-7 NA TRBV10-3 TGTGCCATCACCCAGGTCCCGTGGAACGAGCAGTACTTC CAITQVPWNEQYF
once TRBJ1-4 NA TRBV2 TGTGCCAGCAGTGAAAGTACAGGGAATGAAAAACTGTTTTTT CASSESTGNEKLFF
NA TRBJ1-2 TRBD1 TRBV6-5 TGTGCCAGCAGTTCCACGACAGGGCGATTTAACTATGGCTACACCTTC CASSSTTGRFNYGYTF
NA TRBJ2-5 NA TRBV15 TGTGCCACCAGCAGAGGCTGGGGGGTCGGAGAGACCCAGTACTTC CATSRGWGVGETQYF
NA TRBJ1-6 NA TRBV9 TGTGCCAGCAGCGTAGAGGGGTCCTATAATTCACCCCTCCACTTT CASSVEGSYNSPLHF
NA TRBJ2-7 NA TRBV7-2 TGTGCCAGCAGCTCTTCGACCTCGCCGGCGGCATACGAGCAGTACTTC CASSSSTSPAAYEQYF
once TRBJ2-2 NA TRBV9 TGTGCCAGCAGCGTAAAGCTGGGGGCGAACACCGGGGAGCTGTTTTTT CASSVKLGANTGELFF